The 16 T cell receptor beta chains listed next were all sequenced from one sample in a study of spatial heterogeneity in lung cancer. TCRdb processed the 5' RACE reads anew with MiXCR; each CDR3 protein has one entry. The sample includes approximately 25,000 distinct CDR3 sequences, about 3.3% of them seen just once. The time point was: sample taken at primary tumor resection. The starting material was PBMCs, obtained at surgery. Every receptor here comes from a female donor with early-stage non-small cell lung cancer.

This clonotype was found many times. V is TRBV5-6 and J is TRBJ2-2; D is unresolved. The V end lost 4 bases, the J end lost 6 bases, and 19 bases lay between the germline ends. Germline CDR1 SGHDT, CDR2 YYEEEE. This CDR3 contains 16 residues. Here the CDR3 DNA reads TGTGCCAGCAGCCTTAGAACCTACCCGGACCCCGGGGAGCTGTTTTTT. Protein sequence: CASSLRTYPDPGELFF.

Ten or more counts support this clonotype. The V gene is TRBV5-1, the J gene TRBJ1-1; 7 bases match TRBD1. The J segment lost 3 bases and the V segment lost 4 bases, leaving 3 bases of the junction unmatched. The germline CDR1 and CDR2 sequences are SGHRS and YFSETQ. The CDR3 totals 13 residues. The CDR3 bases are TGCGCCAGCAGCACGACAGGGCACACTGAAGCTTTCTTT. It yields the protein CASSTTGHTEAFF.

This clonotype was counted ten times or more. The rearrangement uses TRBV10-3 and TRBJ2-7, with 10 bases lining up with TRBD1. Germline CDR1 reads ENHRY; CDR2 reads SYGVKD. The J segment lost 4 bases and the V segment lost 4 bases, leaving 1 base of the junction unmatched. This CDR3 region has 13 residues. CDR3 in DNA: TGTGCCATCAGTGCGGGACAGGGGTACGAGCAGTACTTC. It is translated as CAISAGQGYEQYF.

This clonotype has ten or more counts. The chain joins TRBV12-3 or TRBV12-4 to TRBJ1-6; D is perhaps TRBD1 (5 bases). This CDR3 has 14 amino acids. V lost 3 bases and J lost 6, with 9 bases in between. CDR3 sequence: CASSFPRANSPLHF. The CDR3 DNA is TGTGCCAGCAGTTTCCCCAGGGCTAATTCACCCCTCCACTTT.

This clonotype has a count of ten or more. The chain couples TRBV5-5 to TRBJ1-2; no firm D call. The V end was cut by 6 bases, the J end by 7 bases, with 13 bases between. Germline-derived CDR1 and CDR2 are SGHKS and YYEKEE (reference sequence). The CDR3 sequence is 12 residues long. The CDR3 sequence: CASNDPGGGYTF. The CDR3 DNA reads TGTGCCAGCAACGACCCTGGTGGTGGCTACACCTTC. The full variable domain, with the rest looked up from reference TRBV5-5 and TRBJ1-2, is DAGVTQSPTHLIKTRGQQVTLRCSPISGHKSVSWYQQVLGQGPQFIFQYYEKEERGRGNFPDRFSARQFPNYSSELNVNALLLGDSALYLCASNDPGGGYTFGSGTRLTVV.

This clonotype was detected many times. The gene calls are TRBV27 and TRBJ2-3; 14 bases align to TRBD2. The germline gives CDR1 MNHEY, CDR2 SMNVEV (reference sequence). V was clipped by 4 bases and J by 4 bases; unmatched bases: 7. The CDR3 loop spans 17 amino acids. This chain's CDR3 is CASSSYGLAGGSDTQYF. The CDR3, as DNA: TGTGCCAGCAGTTCCTACGGACTAGCGGGAGGATCAGATACGCAGTATTTT.

At least ten counts were recorded for this clonotype. The rearrangement uses TRBV14 and TRBJ2-5, with 10 bases identical to TRBD2. The germline gives CDR1 SGHDN, CDR2 FVKESK. Trimming cost V 0 bases and J 5 bases; bases outside gene matches: 9. CDR3 size: 17 residues. The CDR3 coding sequence is TGTGCCAGCAGCCAAGATCGGGAACTAGCGGGATTTGAGACCCAGTACTTC. Its protein product is CASSQDRELAGFETQYF. Full variable domain (remainder filled in from reference TRBV14 and TRBJ2-5): EAGVTQFPSHSVIEKGQTVTLRCDPISGHDNLYWYRRVMGKEIKFLLHFVKESKQDESGMPNNRFLAERTGGTYSTLKVQPAELEDSGVYFCASSQDRELAGFETQYFGPGTRLLVL.

This clonotype was counted many times. J is TRBJ2-3 and V is TRBV6-5, with 8 bases identical to TRBD2. CDR3 size: 17 residues. The trim removed 6 bases at V and 9 bases at J, leaving 20 bases unmatched. Germline V lookup: CDR1 MNHEY, CDR2 SVGAGI. The CDR3 DNA reads as TGTGCCAGCAGGAAGTGGGGGCGGGAGGAGCCCCGAGGCACGCAGTATTTT. It codes for CASRKWGREEPRGTQYF.

This clonotype came up many times. This chain connects TRBV7-2 to TRBJ2-5; 9 positions agree with TRBD1. Germline trimming cut 5 bases from V and 0 bases from J; bases unmatched to any gene: 7. CDR3 length equals 16 residues. CDR1 SGHTA and CDR2 FQGNSA come from the germline V gene. CDR3 nucleotides: TGTGCCAGCAGCGTAGGGACAGGGACGTACCAAGAGACCCAGTACTTC. Its translation: CASSVGTGTYQETQYF.

In DNA, the CDR3 is TGTGCCAGCAGTTTGGGCAGGACGATTGAAAAACTGTTTTTT. Amino acids: CASSLGRTIEKLFF. This sequence joins TRBV12-3 or TRBV12-4 and TRBJ1-4; D gene ambiguous. CDR3 size: 14 residues. V lost 3 bases and J 7 bases, leaving 12 bases between the germline ends.

This clonotype was counted many times. The chain carries TRBV12-3 or TRBV12-4 and TRBJ2-7; the D is unclear. V was shortened by 3 bases and J by 0 bases, with 12 bases between the two germline ends. The CDR3 is made up of 15 amino acids. CDR3 residues: CASSFGPKSSYEQYF. For the CDR3, the DNA is TGTGCCAGCAGTTTTGGTCCCAAGAGCTCCTACGAGCAGTACTTC.

Many counts were recorded for this clonotype. The chain has TRBV20-1 and TRBJ1-5; D remains ambiguous. The length of the CDR3 is 14 residues. The V end was cut by 3 bases, the J end by 2 bases, with 11 bases between. Germline V gene lookup returns CDR1 DFQATT and CDR2 SNEGSKA (reference sequence). CDR3 DNA: TGCAGTGCTAGTAGGGCTTTGGGCAATCAGCCCCAGCATTTT. Protein sequence: CSASRALGNQPQHF.

This clonotype appeared many times. The chain is built from TRBV27 and TRBJ2-2, with 9 bases lining up with TRBD2. J lost 1 base, V lost 3 bases, and 6 bases had no gene match. This CDR3 is 17 amino acids long. CDR1 and CDR2 from the germline V gene are MNHEY and SMNVEV (reference sequence). The CDR3 bases are TGTGCCAGCAGTTTTGTTAGCGGGAGTAGGAACACCGGGGAGCTGTTTTTT. This gives the protein CASSFVSGSRNTGELFF.

By frequency in the sample, this clonotype is medium-sized (0.01 to 0.1%). CDR3 nucleotides: TGTGCCAGCAGCCCACAGGGGGGTTTGAGCAATGAGCAGTTCTTC. It yields the protein CASSPQGGLSNEQFF. The chain joins TRBV11-2 to TRBJ2-1, with TRBD1 matching 8 bases. After removal of 5 bases from V and 6 bases from J, the junction contained 9 bases not matched to a gene. The CDR3 runs 15 residues. The V gene's germline CDR1 is SGHAT and CDR2 FQNNGV.

In its sample, this clonotype was seen many times. The J gene is TRBJ2-7, the V gene TRBV27; 9 bases match TRBD2. This CDR3 region has 15 residues. V dropped 6 bases and J dropped 7; count of bases not matched to a gene: 13. Germline values: CDR1 MNHEY, CDR2 SMNVEV (reference sequence). The CDR3 DNA follows: TGTGCCAGCAGCCTAAAGGCTAGCGGGATAGGGGAGCAGTACTTC. Residues: CASSLKASGIGEQYF.

Ten or more counts support this clonotype. This chain uses TRBV4-2 with TRBJ2-1; 8 bases fit TRBD2. CDR1 and CDR2 (germline): LGHNA, YNFKEQ. The V gene end was trimmed by 3 bases and the J gene end by 8 bases; junction bases not matched to a gene: 12. This CDR3 has 16 amino acids. The CDR3 region has the DNA TGTGCCAGCAGCCAGGATGAGCTAGCGGGTCGGTATGAGCAGTTCTTC. It specifies CASSQDELAGRYEQFF.